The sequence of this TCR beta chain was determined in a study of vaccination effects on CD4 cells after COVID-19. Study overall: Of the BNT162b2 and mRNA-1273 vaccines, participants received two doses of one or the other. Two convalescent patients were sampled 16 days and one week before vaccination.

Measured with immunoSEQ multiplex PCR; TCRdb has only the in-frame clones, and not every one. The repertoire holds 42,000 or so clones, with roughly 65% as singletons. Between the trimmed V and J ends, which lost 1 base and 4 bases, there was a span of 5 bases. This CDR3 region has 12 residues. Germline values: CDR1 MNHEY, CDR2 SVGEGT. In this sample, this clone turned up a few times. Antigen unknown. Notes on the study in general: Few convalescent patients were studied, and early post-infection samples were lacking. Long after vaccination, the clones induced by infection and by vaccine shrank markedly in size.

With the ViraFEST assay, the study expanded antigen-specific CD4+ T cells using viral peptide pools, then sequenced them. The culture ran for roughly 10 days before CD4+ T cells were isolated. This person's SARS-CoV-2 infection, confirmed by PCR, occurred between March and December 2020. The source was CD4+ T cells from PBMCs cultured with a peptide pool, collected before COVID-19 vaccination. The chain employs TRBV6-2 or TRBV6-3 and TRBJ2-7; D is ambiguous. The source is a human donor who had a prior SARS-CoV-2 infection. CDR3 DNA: TGTGCCAGCAGTTACTTCGCTTACGAGCAGTACTTC. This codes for CASSYFAYEQYF.